This T cell receptor (beta chain) was recovered during a study of blood T cell repertoires in COVID-19. Overall study: Specimens from acute and convalescent COVID-19 originated in the United States, Italy and Spain.

Produced via immunoSEQ multiplex PCR; TCRdb's table is partial and in-frame only. Among around 81,000 clones, approximately 85% were seen once, and the ten largest hold about 7%. CDR1 is MNHEY, CDR2 SVGEGT, per germline. The V and J ends lost 5 bases and 0 bases respectively, with 14 bases between them. CDR3 length: 15 amino acids. V and J are TRBV6-2 or TRBV6-3 and TRBJ2-7, with a tentative D call TRBD1 (5 bases). This receptor was taken from a man between 65 and 85 years old with acute or convalescent COVID-19. The sequenced material came from peripheral blood. This CDR3 is CASSADRRFSYEQYF. The CDR3 DNA is TGTGCCAGCAGTGCCGACAGACGGTTCTCCTACGAGCAGTACTTC.